This is a list of T cell receptor beta chains from one sample in a study of siplizumab effects on memory and regulatory T cells. The assay was immunoSEQ multiplex PCR, and TCRdb's table has in-frame clones only and misses some. The sample contains 100,000 or so clones, about 90% of which appear only once. The sequenced material came from Tregs sorted from blood. Source of these receptors: a human donor in good health. Each CDR3 is given with its conserved first and last residue. D genes are given only for firm matches. For some rows the clone size is stated as once, few or many, or as a class when expanded; others skip it.

TRBV5-5	-	-	TRBJ1-5	CASSLMQEQNQPQHF	TGTGCCAGCAGCTTGATGCAGGAGCAAAATCAGCCCCAGCATTTT
TRBV5-1	-	-	TRBJ2-3	CASSWGAGTDTQYF	TGCGCCAGCAGCTGGGGGGCAGGCACAGATACGCAGTATTTT
TRBV29-1	-	TRBD2	TRBJ2-7	CSVLAGTGLGMSEQYF	TGCAGCGTACTAGCGGGAACAGGCCTCGGGATGTCCGAGCAGTACTTC
TRBV27	-	-	TRBJ1-1	CASSLFADTEAFF	TGTGCCAGCAGTTTATTTGCTGATACGGAAGCTTTCTTT
TRBV5-1	-	-	TRBJ2-2	CASSSPTGLRTGELFF	TGCGCCAGCAGCTCCCCGACAGGCCTGAGAACCGGGGAGCTGTTTTTT
TRBV11-3	-	TRBD1	TRBJ2-1	CASSRTGTYNEQFF	TGTGCCAGCAGCCGGACAGGAACCTACAATGAGCAGTTCTTC
TRBV29-1	once	-	TRBJ2-2	CSVARGRGTNTGELFF	TGCAGCGTTGCCCGGGGTAGGGGGACGAACACCGGGGAGCTGTTTTTT
TRBV19	-	-	TRBJ2-5	CASSKNSGAETQYF	TGTGCCAGTAGTAAGAATTCAGGGGCAGAGACCCAGTACTTC
TRBV10-2	-	-	TRBJ2-1	CASTIPGYNEQFF	TGCGCCAGCACAATACCGGGTTACAATGAGCAGTTCTTC
TRBV6-1	-	TRBD2	TRBJ2-3	CASSVGLAGGQDTQYF	TGTGCCAGCAGTGTAGGACTAGCGGGAGGGCAAGATACGCAGTATTTT
TRBV6-1	-	-	TRBJ2-5	CASRETGVSETQYF	TGTGCCAGCAGAGAAACGGGGGTCTCAGAGACCCAGTACTTC
TRBV15	-	-	TRBJ1-4	CATSRVRDGEKLFF	TGTGCCACCAGCAGAGTTAGGGATGGTGAAAAACTGTTTTTT
TRBV6-1	-	-	TRBJ1-4	CASSERSGTNEKLFF	TGTGCCAGCAGTGAAAGGTCAGGGACTAATGAAAAACTGTTTTTT
TRBV5-1	-	-	TRBJ2-2	CASSLGQRELFF	TGCGCCAGCAGCTTGGGACAGAGGGAGCTGTTTTTT
TRBV5-1	once	TRBD1	TRBJ2-5	CASSLVFGTEETQYF	TGCGCCAGCAGCTTGGTTTTCGGGACAGAAGAGACCCAGTACTTC
TRBV28	-	TRBD1	TRBJ1-3	CASRPTLGQVGNTIYF	TGTGCCAGCAGACCCACCCTAGGACAGGTTGGAAACACCATATATTTT
TRBV28	-	-	TRBJ1-5	CASSDLGAGLSNQPQHF	TGTGCCAGCAGTGATCTTGGGGCCGGGTTAAGCAATCAGCCCCAGCATTTT
TRBV7-8	-	-	TRBJ2-3	CATGAGLSTDTQYF	TGTGCCACAGGGGCGGGACTTAGCACAGATACGCAGTATTTT